The 20 T cell receptor beta chains below come from one sample, sequenced in a study of cytomegalovirus exposure and HLA in healthy donors. Vbeta (60) and Jbeta (13) primers were used in the PCR. Measured with immunoSEQ multiplex PCR; TCRdb has only the in-frame clones, and not every one. The specimen's table records some 120,000 clones. Sequencing used PBMCs. Every receptor here comes from a man aged 35-49 years in good health and CMV-seronegative.

A note on this clone: The junction departs from the called germline gene at one end, perhaps through a read error. This chain joins TRBV13 and TRBJ2-1, with D possibly TRBD2 on 5 matching bases. This CDR3 region has 13 residues. Germline CDR1 reads PRHDT; CDR2 reads FYEKMQ (reference sequence). CDR3 nucleotide sequence: TGTGCCAGCAGCCTAGGACTTAACAATGAGCAGTTCTTC. It codes for CASSLGLNNEQFF.

The chain links TRBV7-9 to TRBJ1-1; 8 bases line up with TRBD1. J lost 4 bases, V lost 5 bases, and 6 bases had no gene match. Germline CDR1 SEHNR, CDR2 FQNEAQ (reference sequence). CDR3 length: 14 amino acids. The CDR3 region is CASSATGGSTEAFF. The CDR3 bases are TGTGCCAGCAGCGCAACAGGGGGAAGCACTGAAGCTTTCTTT.

The chain couples TRBV4-1 to TRBJ2-7; 9 bases are shared with TRBD1. V was clipped by 2 bases and J by 7 bases; unmatched bases: 6. Per germline, CDR1 MGHRA and CDR2 YSYEKL. The CDR3 runs to 14 residues. The chain's CDR3 is CASSQPDRGSEQYF. CDR3 DNA sequence: TGCGCCAGCAGCCAACCGGACAGGGGTAGTGAGCAGTACTTC.

The chain recombines TRBV4-2 with TRBJ2-3, with 8 nucleotides matching TRBD2. The trim removed 6 bases at V and 4 bases at J, leaving 12 bases unmatched. CDR1 is LGHNA and CDR2 is YNFKEQ in the germline V gene. The CDR3 loop spans 16 amino acids. Written as DNA, the CDR3 is TGTGCCAGCAGTAGGGGGGTAGCGGGAAGGGCAGATACGCAGTATTTT. This gives the protein CASSRGVAGRADTQYF.

The chain joins TRBV7-9 to TRBJ2-7; the D gene is possibly TRBD2 (5 bases). The ends were cut back, 2 bases at V and 5 bases at J, with 10 bases in the middle. This CDR3 spans 13 amino acids. Per the germline V gene, CDR1 is SEHNR and CDR2 is FQNEAQ (reference sequence). DNA of the CDR3: TGTGCCAGCAGCTTATGGGGAGTCGACGAGCAGTACTTC. Translation gives CASSLWGVDEQYF. Filled out from reference TRBV7-9 and TRBJ2-7, the complete variable domain reads DTGVSQNPRHKITKRGQNVTFRCDPISEHNRLYWYRQTLGQGPEFLTYFQNEAQLEKSRLLSDRFSAERPKGSFSTLEIQRTEQGDSAMYLCASSLWGVDEQYFGPGTRLTVT.

With regard to this clone: The CDR3 carries no conserved terminal phenylalanine or tryptophan, so it likely arises from a read error. The DNA is omitted, as the CDR3 cannot be located on it reliably, and the CDR3 follows TCRdb's listing. The chain links TRBV10-3 to TRBJ2-7; the DNA was not used to check the table's D call, TRBD2. The CDR3 adds up to 12 amino acids, both ends counted. The V gene's germline CDR1 is ENHRY and CDR2 SYGVKD. The CDR3 is CAISESGLAGVI.

V is TRBV2 and J is TRBJ2-2; weak D call: TRBD2 (5 bases). Trimming shortened V by 6 bases and J by 2 bases, and 10 bases separated the two germline ends. The length of the CDR3 is 14 residues. Germline CDR1 reads SNHLY; CDR2 reads FYNNEI. CDR3 sequence (DNA): TGTGCCAGCAGGGACTTTCTAAACACCGGGGAGCTGTTTTTT. This codes for CASRDFLNTGELFF.

The chain links TRBV25-1 to TRBJ2-5; a possible D gene is TRBD1 (6 bases). Trimming took off 2 bases at V and 4 bases at J, with 14 bases between the two ends. The CDR3 is made up of 15 amino acids. CDR1 and CDR2 (germline): MGHDK, SYGVNS. CDR3 residues: CASSEVVGAAETQYF. The CDR3 DNA reads as TGTGCCAGCAGTGAAGTGGTGGGGGCGGCAGAGACCCAGTACTTC.

This chain links TRBV5-1 with TRBJ2-6; no clear D gene. The CDR3 is 17 residues long. Trimming took off 2 bases at V and 4 bases at J, with 16 bases between the two ends. Germline V lookup: CDR1 SGHRS, CDR2 YFSETQ. CDR3: CASSFGQQMTGANVLTF. For the CDR3, the DNA is TGCGCCAGCAGCTTTGGGCAACAGATGACAGGGGCCAACGTCCTGACTTTC. Together with reference TRBV5-1 and TRBJ2-6, the CDR3 gives the full variable domain: KAGVTQTPRYLIKTRGQQVTLSCSPISGHRSVSWYQQTPGQGLQFLFEYFSETQRNKGNFPGRFSGRQFSNSRSEMNVSTLELGDSALYLCASSFGQQMTGANVLTFGAGSRLTVL.

This chain's CDR3 is CASSSQGGSYEQYF. The CDR3, as DNA: TGCGCCAGCAGCTCTCAGGGGGGATCCTACGAGCAGTACTTC. V is TRBV5-1 and J is TRBJ2-7; a possible D gene is TRBD1 (7 bases). Germline V gene lookup returns CDR1 SGHRS and CDR2 YFSETQ. This CDR3 comprises 14 residues. V lost 3 bases, J lost 1 base, and 11 bases lay in between.

The chain joins TRBV10-2 to TRBJ1-5; unclear D gene. The CDR3 loop spans 13 amino acids. The V gene lost 7 bases and the J gene lost 4 bases, with 11 bases spanning the gap. The germline V gene has CDR1 WSHSY and CDR2 SAAADI. CDR3 in amino acids: CASMRTQNQPQHF. As DNA, the CDR3 is TGCGCCAGCATGCGCACACAGAATCAGCCCCAGCATTTT.

The rearrangement joins TRBV19 to TRBJ2-2; 11 bases are a match to TRBD1. The junction had 5 bases not matched to a gene; V was cut back by 7 bases and J by 4 bases. The length of the CDR3 is 15 residues. Germline V lookup: CDR1 LNHDA, CDR2 SQIVND (reference sequence). CDR3 in amino acids: CASMDRGQVTGELFF. The CDR3 DNA sequence: TGTGCCAGTATGGACAGGGGGCAGGTCACCGGGGAGCTGTTTTTT. Using reference TRBV19 and TRBJ2-2 for the parts outside the CDR3, the full variable domain is DGGITQSPKYLFRKEGQNVTLSCEQNLNHDAMYWYRQDPGQGLRLIYYSQIVNDFQKGDIAEGYSVSREKKESFPLTVTSAQKNPTAFYLCASMDRGQVTGELFFGEGSRLTVL.

The chain combines TRBV11-2 with TRBJ2-7, with 7 bases lining up with TRBD2. The J segment lost 7 bases and the V segment lost 1 base, leaving 1 base of the junction unmatched. CDR3 size: 12 residues. Per the germline V gene, CDR1 is SGHAT and CDR2 is FQNNGV. The CDR3 spells CASSLAGGEQYF. The CDR3 nucleotides read TGTGCCAGCAGCTTAGCGGGGGGTGAGCAGTACTTC.

V gene TRBV6-5 combines with J gene TRBJ2-7; 7 bases are a match to TRBD2. Germline CDR1 is MNHEY and CDR2 is SVGAGI. The J segment lost 0 bases and the V segment lost 0 bases, leaving 2 bases of the junction unmatched. CDR3 length: 15 amino acids. This chain's CDR3 is CASSYSSGASYEQYF. DNA for the CDR3: TGTGCCAGCAGTTACTCAAGCGGGGCCTCCTACGAGCAGTACTTC.

V gene TRBV10-3 combines with J gene TRBJ2-5; TRBD1 aligns across 7 bases. The J segment lost 0 bases and the V segment lost 6 bases, leaving 4 bases of the junction unmatched. Germline CDR1 and CDR2: ENHRY and SYGVKD. The CDR3 covers 14 residues. The CDR3 DNA reads TGTGCCATCAGCTACGGGACAGACCAAGAGACCCAGTACTTC. Its translation is CAISYGTDQETQYF.

The rearrangement links TRBV11-3 to TRBJ2-5; 9 bases are a match to TRBD2. The germline gives CDR1 SGHNT, CDR2 YENEEA. Trimming removed 1 base from V and 5 bases from J; junction bases left unmatched: 5. The CDR3 contains 15 residues. CDR3 sequence reads: CASSLVVAGAETQYF. In DNA, the CDR3 is TGTGCCAGCAGCTTAGTAGTAGCGGGAGCTGAGACCCAGTACTTC.

The rearrangement uses TRBV5-4 and TRBJ1-1, with D perhaps matching TRBD1 (6 bases). The germline CDR1 and CDR2 sequences are SGHNT and YYREEE (reference sequence). Trimming removed 4 bases at V and 0 bases at J, with 10 bases between. This CDR3 is built from 14 residues. In nucleotides, the CDR3 is TGTGCCAGCAGCCCCAGGGGTATGAACACTGAAGCTTTCTTT. Residues: CASSPRGMNTEAFF.

A note on this clone: At one end, the junction sequence differs from germline, possibly due to a read error. The chain has TRBV7-7 and TRBJ1-3; no firm D call. The CDR3 contains 15 residues. Germline V gene sequence: CDR1 SSHAT, CDR2 FNYEAQ (reference sequence). CDR3 loop: CASSPGSSSGNTIYF. The CDR3 DNA reads as TGTGCTAGCAGCCCGGGGAGTAGCTCTGGAAACACCATATATTTT.

The chain is built from TRBV6-6 and TRBJ1-2; perhaps TRBD1 as D (6 bases). The CDR3 extends over 14 amino acids. The germline gives CDR1 MNHNY, CDR2 SVGAGI (reference sequence). V shed 2 bases and J shed 6 bases, with 13 bases lying between them. This CDR3 is CASSYGQGLDGYTF. DNA for the CDR3: TGTGCCAGCAGTTACGGGCAGGGGCTGGATGGCTACACCTTC.

The chain uses TRBV10-1 and TRBJ2-7; 7 nucleotides align to TRBD2. The CDR3 sequence is 13 residues long. CDR1 and CDR2 (germline): WNHNN, SYGVQD (reference sequence). J was trimmed by 8 bases and V by 0 bases; bases with no gene match: 4. The DNA of the CDR3 is TGCGCCAGCAGTGAGTCGGGAGGGCCTAAGCAGTACTTC. This gives the protein CASSESGGPKQYF.